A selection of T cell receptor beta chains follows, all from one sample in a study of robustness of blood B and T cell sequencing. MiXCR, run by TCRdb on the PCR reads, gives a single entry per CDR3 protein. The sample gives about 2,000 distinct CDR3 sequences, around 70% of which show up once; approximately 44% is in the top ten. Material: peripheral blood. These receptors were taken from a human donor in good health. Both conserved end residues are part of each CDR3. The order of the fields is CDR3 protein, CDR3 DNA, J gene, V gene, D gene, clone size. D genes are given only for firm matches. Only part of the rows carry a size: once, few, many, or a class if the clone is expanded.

CDR3aa: CASSLGPGNTEAFF
CDR3nt: TGTGCCAGCAGCTTAGGGCCAGGGAACACTGAAGCTTTCTTT
j_gene: TRBJ1-1
v_gene: TRBV7-3
d_gene: .
abundance: .

CDR3aa: CASSEYGQLHEQYF
CDR3nt: TGTGCCAGCAGTGAATACGGACAGCTCCACGAGCAGTACTTC
j_gene: TRBJ2-7
v_gene: TRBV28
d_gene: .
abundance: few

CDR3aa: CASSPGLAGPYEQYF
CDR3nt: TGTGCCAGCAGCCCCGGACTAGCGGGGCCCTACGAGCAGTACTTC
j_gene: TRBJ2-7
v_gene: TRBV3-1
d_gene: TRBD2
abundance: few

CDR3aa: CATSSGTGGIGAGNTIYF
CDR3nt: TGTGCCACCAGCAGCGGGACAGGGGGCATCGGAGCTGGAAACACCATATATTTT
j_gene: TRBJ1-3
v_gene: TRBV15
d_gene: TRBD1
abundance: .

CDR3aa: CASSSALNTEAFF
CDR3nt: TGTGCCAGCAGCTCCGCGCTGAACACTGAAGCTTTCTTT
j_gene: TRBJ1-1
v_gene: TRBV7-7
d_gene: .
abundance: .

CDR3aa: CASSYEFSPRWDKYSGANVLTF
CDR3nt: TGTGCCAGCAGTTACGAGTTCAGCCCCAGGTGGGACAAATACTCTGGGGCCAACGTCCTGACTTTC
j_gene: TRBJ2-6
v_gene: TRBV6-5
d_gene: .
abundance: few

CDR3aa: CASSLPGLATTDTQYF
CDR3nt: TGTGCCAGCAGCTTACCGGGACTAGCAACAACAGATACGCAGTATTTT
j_gene: TRBJ2-3
v_gene: TRBV5-4
d_gene: TRBD2
abundance: .

CDR3aa: CATSKQGNYGYTF
CDR3nt: TGTGCCACCAGCAAACAGGGTAACTATGGCTACACCTTC
j_gene: TRBJ1-2
v_gene: TRBV15
d_gene: .
abundance: large

CDR3aa: CASSYSQVWGEQFF
CDR3nt: TGTGCCAGCAGCTACTCACAGGTCTGGGGTGAGCAGTTCTTC
j_gene: TRBJ2-1
v_gene: TRBV5-5
d_gene: .
abundance: .

CDR3aa: CSVYVNYGYTF
CDR3nt: TGCAGCGTTTACGTTAACTATGGCTACACCTTC
j_gene: TRBJ1-2
v_gene: TRBV29-1
d_gene: .
abundance: .

CDR3aa: CATSVNIAEGLAEQFF
CDR3nt: TGTGCCACCAGTGTAAACATAGCGGAAGGTTTAGCTGAGCAGTTCTTC
j_gene: TRBJ2-1
v_gene: TRBV24-1
d_gene: .
abundance: .

CDR3aa: CASSQDRLQGDKNSPLHF
CDR3nt: TGCGCCAGCAGCCAAGATCGACTACAGGGGGATAAAAATTCACCCCTCCACTTT
j_gene: TRBJ1-6
v_gene: TRBV4-1
d_gene: TRBD1
abundance: .

CDR3aa: CASSQDGGGPNIQYF
CDR3nt: TGCGCCAGCAGCCAAGATGGGGGGGGCCCCAACATTCAGTACTTC
j_gene: TRBJ2-4
v_gene: TRBV4-1
d_gene: .
abundance: few

CDR3aa: CATSRAGGTQETQYF
CDR3nt: TGTGCCACCAGCAGAGCGGGAGGTACCCAAGAGACCCAGTACTTC
j_gene: TRBJ2-5
v_gene: TRBV15
d_gene: TRBD2
abundance: few

CDR3aa: CASSYGGNQPQHF
CDR3nt: TGTGCCAGCAGTTACGGGGGGAATCAGCCCCAGCATTTT
j_gene: TRBJ1-5
v_gene: TRBV6-5
d_gene: .
abundance: few

CDR3aa: CAIRPGGTAEFSGNTIYF
CDR3nt: TGTGCCATCAGGCCAGGGGGCACAGCGGAGTTTTCTGGAAACACCATATATTTT
j_gene: TRBJ1-3
v_gene: TRBV10-3
d_gene: TRBD1
abundance: .

CDR3aa: CASSQEFRGPYNSPLHF
CDR3nt: TGCGCCAGCAGCCAAGAATTCCGGGGACCCTATAATTCACCCCTCCACTTT
j_gene: TRBJ1-6
v_gene: TRBV4-1
d_gene: .
abundance: few

CDR3aa: CAINPTGPTTEAFF
CDR3nt: TGTGCCATCAACCCGACAGGGCCGACTACTGAAGCTTTCTTT
j_gene: TRBJ1-1
v_gene: TRBV10-3
d_gene: TRBD1
abundance: .

CDR3aa: CAIRRETESTEAFF
CDR3nt: TGTGCCATCAGGAGGGAGACAGAATCCACTGAAGCTTTCTTT
j_gene: TRBJ1-1
v_gene: TRBV10-3
d_gene: .
abundance: large

CDR3aa: CASTGGGDTQYF
CDR3nt: TGTGCCAGTACCGGGGGGGGCGATACGCAGTATTTT
j_gene: TRBJ2-3
v_gene: TRBV19
d_gene: TRBD2
abundance: few